The 13 T cell receptor beta chains below come from one sample, sequenced in a study of shared clonotypes between healthy human individuals (dated by TCRdb to the early 2020s). Library prep was done by the immunoSEQ multiplex PCR assay. What TCRdb holds here is the immuneACCESS table cut down to in-frame rearrangements. Part of the clones is not present; checked against another copy, under half of the missing clones reflect an unresolved V gene, and the others are unexplained. For this sample the table gives approximately 2,000,000 clones, of which just under 95% were detected only once. The top ten hold 0.3% to 0.4% of the sample. Input material: naive CD4+ T cells from PBMCs. The cell subset or site label for this specimen denotes: CD45RA+ positively selected. These receptors were obtained from a young man in good health. Some clones in this sample may be carry-over from other donors' samples.

The genes are TRBV19 and TRBJ1-5, with 8 bases identical to TRBD1. This CDR3 contains 14 residues. Trimming cost V 9 bases and J 6 bases; bases outside gene matches: 10. Germline CDR1 and CDR2: LNHDA and SQIVND (reference sequence). The CDR3 DNA sequence: TGTGCCAGCCAGCTAGGGACAGGTAGTCAGCCCCAGCATTTT. It translates to CASQLGTGSQPQHF.

The chain employs TRBV7-9 and TRBJ2-6; D gene unclear. V was clipped by 4 bases and J by 0 bases, with 4 bases between them. Per germline, CDR1 SEHNR and CDR2 FQNEAQ (reference sequence). This CDR3 comprises 14 residues. CDR3 loop: CASSSGSGANVLTF. The CDR3 bases are TGTGCCAGCAGCTCCGGCTCTGGGGCCAACGTCCTGACTTTC. Complete variable domain (other parts from reference TRBV7-9 and TRBJ2-6): DTGVSQNPRHKITKRGQNVTFRCDPISEHNRLYWYRQTLGQGPEFLTYFQNEAQLEKSRLLSDRFSAERPKGSFSTLEIQRTEQGDSAMYLCASSSGSGANVLTFGAGSRLTVL.

The V gene is TRBV6-4, the J gene TRBJ1-2; D ambiguous. The V end was cut by 2 bases, the J end by 7 bases, with 14 bases between. Germline V gives CDR1 MRHNA, CDR2 SNTAGT. The CDR3 runs to 14 residues. The CDR3 here is CASSDKRWVGGYTF. The CDR3 DNA follows: TGTGCCAGCAGTGACAAAAGGTGGGTGGGTGGCTACACCTTC.

The chain has TRBV19 and TRBJ2-7; D unresolved. CDR1 is LNHDA and CDR2 is SQIVND in the germline V gene (reference sequence). The CDR3 has 14 amino acids. The V end lost 3 bases, the J end lost 2 bases, and 11 bases lay between the germline ends. The CDR3 nucleotides are TGTGCCAGTAGTATTGATTCTCTTGCCTACGAGCAGTACTTC. It specifies CASSIDSLAYEQYF.

The chain employs TRBV13 and TRBJ2-3, with D possibly called TRBD1 or TRBD2 (5 bases each). The CDR3 consists of 15 residues. Per germline, CDR1 PRHDT and CDR2 FYEKMQ (reference sequence). V shed 0 bases and J shed 6 bases, with 13 bases lying between them. The CDR3: CASSLGLMGEDTQYF. The CDR3 nucleotides read TGTGCCAGCAGCTTAGGCCTAATGGGGGAGGATACGCAGTATTTT.

This sequence joins TRBV4-1 and TRBJ1-2, with 7 bases identical to TRBD1. Germline V gene sequence: CDR1 MGHRA, CDR2 YSYEKL. V lost 0 bases and J lost 4; bases outside the gene matches: 5. The CDR3 consists of 15 residues. The CDR3 DNA is TGCGCCAGCAGCCAAGAGGGTAGGGGGCCCTATGGCTACACCTTC. Its translation is CASSQEGRGPYGYTF.

The rearrangement links TRBV5-1 to TRBJ2-2, with TRBD1 matching 8 bases. Germline CDR1 and CDR2: SGHRS and YFSETQ. The CDR3 is 14 residues long. Trimming at V came to 6 bases and at J to 7 bases, leaving 8 bases not matched to a gene. CDR3 sequence: CASTPDRAGGELFF. The CDR3 DNA is TGCGCCAGCACCCCGGACAGGGCGGGCGGGGAGCTGTTTTTT.

The gene calls are TRBV15 and TRBJ2-3; possibly TRBD2 for D (5 bases). The length of the CDR3 is 17 residues. In germline, CDR1 is LNHNV, CDR2 YYDKDF (reference sequence). The V gene lost 5 bases and the J gene lost 2 bases, with 20 bases spanning the gap. CDR3 sequence (DNA): TGTGCCACCAGCGTACACGGGGAGCGTCGATCCACAGATACGCAGTATTTT. Translation: CATSVHGERRSTDTQYF.

The chain recombines TRBV30 with TRBJ1-5; D is undetermined. The CDR3 extends over 13 amino acids. V shed 1 base and J shed 9 bases, with 13 bases lying between them. Germline CDR1 GTSNPN, CDR2 SVGIG (reference sequence). CDR3 nucleotides: TGTGCCTGGAGTGAAGGCCACTTGCGGCCCCAGCATTTT. It codes for CAWSEGHLRPQHF.

V usage is TRBV27 and J usage is TRBJ2-2; D may be TRBD2 (6 bases). V lost 2 bases and J lost 2, with 12 bases in between. The CDR3 loop spans 16 amino acids. Germline V gene sequence: CDR1 MNHEY, CDR2 SMNVEV (reference sequence). DNA of the CDR3: TGTGCCAGCAGTTTAGATCGCGGGGCCAACACCGGGGAGCTGTTTTTT. Translation: CASSLDRGANTGELFF.

The chain carries TRBV9 and TRBJ2-4, with D perhaps matching TRBD1 (6 bases). From germline, CDR1 is SGDLS and CDR2 YYNGEE. Trimming shortened V by 3 bases and J by 4 bases, and 11 bases separated the two germline ends. The CDR3 is 14 residues long. The DNA of the CDR3 is TGTGCCAGCAGCGGTGGGGGCCCGAAAAACATTCAGTACTTC. Amino acid sequence: CASSGGGPKNIQYF.

V is TRBV11-2 and J is TRBJ2-2; no clear D gene. Germline-derived CDR1 and CDR2 are SGHAT and FQNNGV. This CDR3 has 14 residues. The germline V and J ends were trimmed by 0 bases and 7 bases, with 9 bases remaining between them. The CDR3 DNA sequence: TGTGCCAGCAGCTTAGATTTGGTTTACGGGGAGCTGTTTTTT. Its protein product is CASSLDLVYGELFF.

This sequence joins TRBV11-2 and TRBJ2-7; tentatively, D is TRBD1 or TRBD2 (6 bases each). The CDR3 consists of 16 residues. Germline lookup yields CDR1 SGHAT and CDR2 FQNNGV. Trimming stripped 5 bases from V and 1 base from J, with 18 bases between. The CDR3, as DNA: TGTGCCAGCAGCCAACTGGGGGGCAGGGGATCCTACGAGCAGTACTTC. Its protein is CASSQLGGRGSYEQYF.